This T cell receptor beta chain originates from a study of response to subunit inactivated influenza vaccine. Germline lookup yields CDR1 DFQATT and CDR2 SNEGSKA (reference sequence). This CDR3 is 15 amino acids long. J gave up 6 bases and V 2 bases, and 6 bases lay outside the gene matches. General study points: Few new T cells, the authors suggested, are recruited by each seasonal influenza vaccination.

In regard to this clonotype: Its antigen is not identified.

One entry per CDR3 protein results from TCRdb running MiXCR on the RT-PCR reads. The data show just under 550,000 distinct CDR3 sequences, with 20% to 25% seen just once and approximately 3% held by the top ten. The data also belong to a second study, concerning T cells expressing NK-cell markers. Per that study: For TCR beta, cDNA was produced by 5'RACE template switching with UMIs. For a handful of donors, these clonotypes were likewise the leading ones in the CD3+CD56-NKG2C+ fraction.

This TCR came from a man over 45 who received an inactivated influenza vaccine. The J gene is TRBJ2-2, the V gene TRBV20-1; TRBD2 matches 10 bases. This material consisted of CD4+ T cells sorted from PBMCs, taken about 12 days after vaccination. The CDR3 DNA reads TGCAGTGCTAGAAGACGAAGCGGGGGGGCCGGGGAGCTGTTTTTT. This sequence encodes CSARRRSGGAGELFF.